The 28 T cell receptor beta chains reported below all come from one sample, sequenced in a study of blood T cell repertoires in COVID-19. Produced via immunoSEQ multiplex PCR; TCRdb's table is partial and in-frame only. The sample records 390,000 or so clones, roughly 89% being singletons. The sequenced material came from peripheral blood. Receptor source: a man younger than 35 with active or convalescent COVID-19.

The CDR3 protein is CASSLTGGTQPQHF. CDR3 nucleotide sequence: TGTGCCAGCAGCTTAACAGGGGGCACTCAGCCCCAGCATTTT. The chain carries TRBV7-9 and TRBJ1-5, with 9 bases that match TRBD1. Germline CDR1 is SEHNR and CDR2 is FQNEAQ (reference sequence). The junction had 2 bases not matched to a gene; V was cut back by 2 bases and J by 6 bases. The length of the CDR3 is 14 residues. Supplemented by reference TRBV7-9 and TRBJ1-5, the full variable domain reads DTGVSQNPRHKITKRGQNVTFRCDPISEHNRLYWYRQTLGQGPEFLTYFQNEAQLEKSRLLSDRFSAERPKGSFSTLEIQRTEQGDSAMYLCASSLTGGTQPQHFGDGTRLSIL.

CDR3 residues: CASSLEEQGTYGYTF. The CDR3 nucleotides are TGTGCCAGCAGCTTAGAAGAACAGGGAACCTATGGCTACACCTTC. The rearrangement links TRBV7-2 to TRBJ1-2; D may be TRBD1 (6 bases). CDR3 length: 15 residues. With 1 base removed from V and 4 bases from J, the gap between germline ends came to 13 bases. Germline values: CDR1 SGHTA, CDR2 FQGNSA.

J is TRBJ2-7 and V is TRBV7-8, with TRBD1 matching over 9 bases. The V and J ends lost 8 bases and 2 bases, in that order; junction bases with no gene match: 4. The CDR3 is 13 residues long. Germline CDR1 reads SGHVS; CDR2 reads FQNEAQ. The CDR3 bases are TGTGCCAGCGGACAGGGGCCTGCCTACGAGCAGTACTTC. Its translation is CASGQGPAYEQYF.

The V call is TRBV6-6, the J call TRBJ2-1, with 11 bases aligning to TRBD2. After removal of 6 bases from V and 4 bases from J, the junction contained 5 bases not matched to a gene. Germline V gene data show CDR1 as MNHNY and CDR2 as SVGAGI (reference sequence). There are 15 residues in the CDR3. Here the CDR3 reads CASSQLAGDYNEQFF. In DNA form, the CDR3 reads TGTGCCAGCAGCCAACTAGCGGGAGATTACAATGAGCAGTTCTTC.

The chain is built from TRBV19 and TRBJ2-1; 8 positions match TRBD2. The germline CDR1 and CDR2 sequences are LNHDA and SQIVND (reference sequence). The CDR3 is made up of 15 amino acids. With V trimmed by 2 bases and J by 0 bases, 0 bases remained unmatched. The CDR3 is CASSISGSSYNEQFF. In DNA, the CDR3 is TGTGCCAGTAGTATAAGCGGGAGCTCCTACAATGAGCAGTTCTTC.

The chain couples TRBV28 to TRBJ2-7; TRBD1 matches 7 bases. With V trimmed by 4 bases and J by 2 bases, 8 bases remained unmatched. The CDR3 has 15 residues. Germline CDR1 reads MDHEN; CDR2 reads SYDVKM. The DNA of the CDR3 is TGTGCCAGCAGTTCCCCCCGGGACAGAGCCTACGAGCAGTACTTC. Amino acids: CASSSPRDRAYEQYF.

CDR3 sequence: CASSIKDRTGTDTQYF. For the CDR3, the DNA is TGTGCCAGCAGCATCAAGGACAGGACCGGCACAGATACGCAGTATTTT. The J gene is TRBJ2-3, the V gene TRBV21-1; TRBD1, the table's D call, was not compared with the DNA. TRBV21-1 is a pseudogene. CDR3 length: 16 residues.

The chain joins TRBV12-5 to TRBJ2-1; 8 bases are shared with TRBD2. V dropped 1 base and J dropped 8; count of bases not matched to a gene: 7. The CDR3 totals 15 residues. Germline CDR1 is LGHNT and CDR2 is FRNRAP. The CDR3 DNA reads as TGTGCTAGTGGTTTGGCTGGGACTAGTTTAGATGAGCAGTTCTTC. Encoded protein: CASGLAGTSLDEQFF.

There are many counts of this clone. This chain uses TRBV28 with TRBJ1-6; 10 positions match TRBD1. The CDR3 is 15 residues long. V was pared by 5 bases and J by 12 bases, with 10 bases of the junction left unmatched. CDR1 MDHEN and CDR2 SYDVKM come from the germline V gene. As DNA, the CDR3 is TGTGCCAGCAGTCCCGCCAGACAGGGGGCTAGACCCCTCCACTTT. It specifies CASSPARQGARPLHF. The variable domain in full, with the rest retrieved from reference TRBV28 and TRBJ1-6, is DVKVTQSSRYLVKRTGEKVFLECVQDMDHENMFWYRQDPGLGLRLIYFSYDVKMKEKGDIPEGYSVSREKKERFSLILESASTNQTSMYLCASSPARQGARPLHFGNGTRLTVT.

The chain employs TRBV25-1 and TRBJ1-4; 7 nucleotides align to TRBD1. V trimming: 10 bases; J trimming: 8 bases; junction bases outside the gene matches: 13. The CDR3 spans 14 residues. Germline CDR1 is MGHDK and CDR2 is SYGVNS. The CDR3 DNA reads as TGTGCCACCAGAAGAGGGGGCGAATACGAAAAACTGTTTTTT. Protein sequence: CATRRGGEYEKLFF.

This chain joins TRBV6-5 and TRBJ2-2; 8 nucleotides agree with TRBD2. Trimming at V came to 10 bases and at J to 5 bases, leaving 6 bases not matched to a gene. CDR3 size: 13 residues. Per germline, CDR1 MNHEY and CDR2 SVGAGI. This chain's CDR3 is CATRGGGTGELFF. In DNA form, the CDR3 reads TGTGCCACCCGGGGGGGTGGGACCGGGGAGCTGTTTTTT.

The genes are TRBV28 and TRBJ2-7; 7 bases agree with TRBD2. The V segment lost 2 bases and the J segment 6 bases; nucleotides outside the gene matches: 7. The V gene's germline CDR1 is MDHEN and CDR2 SYDVKM. CDR3 length equals 14 residues. The CDR3 coding sequence is TGTGCCAGCAGTTTAGGGGGAGGGGCGGCCGAGCAGTACTTC. Protein sequence: CASSLGGGAAEQYF.

The V gene is TRBV7-2, the J gene TRBJ2-1; 7 bases agree with TRBD2. This CDR3 contains 15 residues. Trimming took 5 bases from V and 2 from J; bases not matched to a gene: 6. Germline V gives CDR1 SGHTA, CDR2 FQGNSA. CDR3 coding DNA: TGTGCCAGCAGCCGGAGGGAGGGAGCCTACAATGAGCAGTTCTTC. Translating it yields CASSRREGAYNEQFF. The full variable domain, in which reference TRBV7-2 and TRBJ2-1 provide the parts outside the CDR3, is GAGVSQSPSNKVTEKGKDVELRCDPISGHTALYWYRQSLGQGLEFLIYFQGNSAPDKSGLPSDRFSAERTGGSVSTLTIQRTQQEDSAVYLCASSRREGAYNEQFFGPGTRLTVL.

This clone was recorded once. V and J are TRBV6-5 and TRBJ2-7, with D tentatively TRBD1 (5 bases). V gave up 6 bases and J gave up 3 bases, with 18 bases separating them. Germline V gene lookup returns CDR1 MNHEY and CDR2 SVGAGI. The CDR3 runs to 15 residues. CDR3 nucleotide sequence: TGTGCCAGCAGGCCGTCTCAAGGGGCTAGCTACGAGCAGTACTTC. Translated: CASRPSQGASYEQYF.

The J gene is TRBJ1-3, the V gene TRBV6-6, with D possibly TRBD1 on 5 matching bases. There are 14 residues in the CDR3. CDR1 MNHNY and CDR2 SVGAGI come from the germline V gene (reference sequence). Trimming stripped 2 bases from V and 3 bases from J, with 8 bases between. CDR3 region: CASSYETGGNTIYF. The CDR3 DNA is TGTGCCAGCAGTTACGAAACAGGTGGAAACACCATATATTTT.

This sequence joins TRBV7-2 and TRBJ2-5; 9 nucleotides agree with TRBD1. Germline assignment: CDR1 SGHTA and CDR2 FQGNSA. J lost 5 bases, V lost 4 bases, and 11 bases had no gene match. The CDR3 sequence is 16 residues long. CDR3 protein: CASSSRRDRARETQYF. The CDR3 DNA follows: TGTGCCAGCAGCTCAAGGAGGGACAGGGCTAGGGAGACCCAGTACTTC.

V and J are TRBV5-1 and TRBJ2-3; TRBD2 matches at 10 bases. The CDR3 sequence is 18 residues long. Trimming cost V 0 bases and J 4 bases; bases outside gene matches: 11. Germline V gives CDR1 SGHRS, CDR2 YFSETQ. The CDR3 here is CASSLALISGGAADTQYF. The CDR3 nucleotides read TGCGCCAGCAGCTTGGCCCTCATCAGCGGGGGGGCGGCAGATACGCAGTATTTT. The whole variable domain, filled in from reference TRBV5-1 and TRBJ2-3, reads KAGVTQTPRYLIKTRGQQVTLSCSPISGHRSVSWYQQTPGQGLQFLFEYFSETQRNKGNFPGRFSGRQFSNSRSEMNVSTLELGDSALYLCASSLALISGGAADTQYFGPGTRLTVL.

The gene calls are TRBV7-7 and TRBJ2-3; TRBD2 agrees at 16 bases. The CDR3 extends over 18 amino acids. J was trimmed by 1 base and V by 4 bases; bases with no gene match: 5. Looked up from germline, CDR1 is SSHAT and CDR2 is FNYEAQ (reference sequence). The CDR3 is CASSSGLAGGPGTDTQYF. The DNA for the CDR3 is TGTGCCAGCAGCTCGGGACTAGCGGGGGGGCCCGGCACAGATACGCAGTATTTT.

The V and J genes are TRBV3-1 (or the pseudogene TRBV3-2) and TRBJ1-2; D ambiguous. Trimming left V 4 bases short and J 7 bases short, with 19 bases between. This CDR3 contains 15 residues. CDR1 is LGHDT and CDR2 is YNNKEL in the germline V gene (reference sequence). CDR3 nucleotide sequence: TGTGCCAGCAGCCGAGCCCCATCACCGCACGCTGGCTACACCTTC. Translated: CASSRAPSPHAGYTF.

The gene calls are TRBV19 and TRBJ1-6; D not certain. The CDR3 sequence is 12 residues long. CDR1 is LNHDA and CDR2 is SQIVND in the germline V gene (reference sequence). Trimming stripped 5 bases from V and 7 bases from J, with 6 bases between. The CDR3 region has the DNA TGTGCCAGTAGTTTCGCGAATTCACCCCTCCACTTT. It yields the protein CASSFANSPLHF.

J is TRBJ1-1 and V is TRBV6-5; D gene ambiguous. The CDR3 extends over 11 amino acids. From germline, CDR1 is MNHEY and CDR2 SVGAGI. The ends were cut back, 7 bases at V and 11 bases at J, with 14 bases in the middle. CDR3 sequence (DNA): TGTGCCAGCACGGCGGGTGGTCGTGCTTTCTTT. It is translated as CASTAGGRAFF.

The chain combines TRBV6-6 with TRBJ2-7, with a weak D call TRBD2 (5 bases). Germline V CDR1 and CDR2: MNHNY, SVGAGI (reference sequence). The germline V and J ends were trimmed by 6 bases and 7 bases, with 16 bases remaining between them. CDR3 length equals 13 residues. CDR3 amino acids: CASSDRDFREQYF. Written as DNA, the CDR3 is TGTGCCAGCAGCGACCGGGATTTTCGTGAGCAGTACTTC.

The chain has TRBV28 and TRBJ2-7, with 10 bases fitting TRBD2. Trimming cost V 3 bases and J 6 bases; bases outside gene matches: 11. This CDR3 has 16 residues. Germline V lookup: CDR1 MDHEN, CDR2 SYDVKM. The CDR3 nucleotides read TGTGCCAGCAGTTTCGGACTAGCGGTCCCCTCCGTCGAGCAGTACTTC. It specifies CASSFGLAVPSVEQYF.

This sequence joins TRBV27 and TRBJ2-7, with D perhaps matching TRBD2 (6 bases). The germline V gene has CDR1 MNHEY and CDR2 SMNVEV (reference sequence). The ends were cut back, 5 bases at V and 1 base at J, with 15 bases in the middle. The CDR3 length is 15 residues. CDR3 protein: CASSPRRLGSYEQYF. CDR3 in DNA: TGTGCCAGCAGTCCCCGTCGACTAGGATCCTACGAGCAGTACTTC.

J is TRBJ1-6 and V is TRBV7-2; D is unresolved. The CDR3 has 17 residues. Trimming cost V 0 bases and J 10 bases, with 19 bases left between them. Germline V CDR1 and CDR2: SGHTA, FQGNSA. CDR3 bases: TGTGCCAGCAGCTTAGCGGCCCCTCACCAAGCGGCCTCACCCCTCCACTTT. Protein product: CASSLAAPHQAASPLHF.

The CDR3 DNA reads as TGTGCCAGCAGCGCGTATGAAGGAGACACTGAAGCTTTCTTT. It encodes CASSAYEGDTEAFF. The chain recombines TRBV7-2 with TRBJ1-1; D gene ambiguous. The CDR3 is 14 residues long. The V gene's germline CDR1 is SGHTA and CDR2 FQGNSA. Trimming left V 5 bases short and J 3 bases short, with 13 bases between.

The chain is built from TRBV7-9 and TRBJ2-2; D might be TRBD1 (6 bases). This CDR3 spans 13 amino acids. Trimming left V 8 bases short and J 4 bases short, with 11 bases between. In germline, CDR1 is SEHNR, CDR2 FQNEAQ (reference sequence). The CDR3 DNA sequence: TGTGCCAGCGGTACAGGGCCCACCGGGGAGCTGTTTTTT. Amino acids: CASGTGPTGELFF.

The chain carries TRBV4-1 and TRBJ1-4; 10 bases are shared with TRBD1. The CDR3 is 14 residues long. The V and J ends lost 3 bases and 7 bases, in that order; junction bases with no gene match: 2. Per germline, CDR1 MGHRA and CDR2 YSYEKL. The CDR3 DNA reads TGCGCCAGCAGCCAGGGGACAGGGGTTGAAAAACTGTTTTTT. This gives the protein CASSQGTGVEKLFF.